This T cell receptor beta chain was captured by sequencing in a study of beta chain features in type 1 diabetes. Sorted CD4+ subsets: naive, central memory, regulatory, stem cell-like memory (CD45RO/CCR7/CD25/CD127/CD95/CD27 panel). Per germline, CDR1 SGHRS and CDR2 YFSETQ. The CDR3 is made up of 14 amino acids. V shed 4 bases and J 15 bases; nucleotides not matched to a gene: 12. Reverse transcribing all isolated RNA meant expressed TCRB transcripts were sequenced. TCRdb keeps only in-frame clones here, not all; method: immunoSEQ multiplex PCR. The sample lists 150,000 to 200,000 clones, 7.5% to 10% occurring once.

The chain recombines TRBV5-1 with TRBJ2-1; 11 bases fit TRBD2. The sequence was obtained from a woman aged 18-30 years in good health. Sample: central memory CD4+ T cells from blood. In nucleotides, the CDR3 is TGCGCCAGCAGCCCACCGGTAGCGGGAGGGCCCCTGTTCTTC. This gives the protein CASSPPVAGGPLFF.